This TCR beta chain was profiled in a study of blood T cell repertoires in COVID-19. The germline CDR1 and CDR2 sequences are MGHDK and SYGVNS. The CDR3 runs 15 residues. Unmatched junction bases numbered 5, after V lost 6 bases and J lost 2 bases. TCRdb's table, derived via immunoSEQ multiplex PCR, lists solely in-frame clones and lacks some. The sample gives about 340,000 clones, more than 85% of which show up once; about a fifth is in the top ten. The genes are TRBV25-1 and TRBJ2-2; TRBD2 aligns across 8 bases. The material sequenced was PBMCs or T cells enriched from blood (not recorded which). This TCR came from a woman between 25 and 40 years old who had recovered from COVID-19. In nucleotides, the CDR3 is TGTGCCAGCAGAGGCGGGGGGCAAAACACCGGGGAGCTGTTTTTT. Its translation is CASRGGGQNTGELFF. Complete variable domain (other parts from reference TRBV25-1 and TRBJ2-2): EADIYQTPRYLVIGTGKKITLECSQTMGHDKMYWYQQDPGMELHLIHYSYGVNSTEKGDLSSESTVSRIRTEHFPLTLESARPSHTSQYLCASRGGGQNTGELFFGEGSRLTVL.